This T cell receptor (beta chain) stems from a study of blood T cell repertoires in COVID-19. Looked up from germline, CDR1 is SNHLY and CDR2 is FYNNEI. J gave up 11 bases and V 9 bases, and 9 bases lay outside the gene matches. This CDR3 is 11 amino acids long. Sequencing was performed with immunoSEQ multiplex PCR; in TCRdb, only in-frame clones are kept and a portion is missing. This sample has under 60,000 clones, with about nine tenths found just once. Sequenced: peripheral blood. The chain combines TRBV2 with TRBJ1-1; TRBD1 matches 7 bases. This clonotype was obtained from a man aged 60 to 69 with acute or convalescent COVID-19. CDR3 nucleotides: TGTGCCAGAGATACCGGGACAGCGGCTTTCTTT. Translated: CARDTGTAAFF.